These T cell receptor beta chains were read from a single sample in a study of immune evolution from preneoplasia to lung adenocarcinoma. The table came from immunoSEQ multiplex PCR; TCRdb's copy has only in-frame clones and leaves some out. The data contain just over 9,000 clones, about 81% of them singletons. The specimen sequenced was FFPE lung adenocarcinoma in situ tissue. The receptors stem from a person aged 70 to 85 with lung adenocarcinoma. CDR3s include the opening cysteine and the closing phenylalanine or tryptophan. A D gene is named only where the DNA matches it firmly. Rows give clone size only sometimes, using once, few, many, or a class for an expanded clone.

>.|.|TRBJ1-4|TRBV30
TGTGCCTACGCCAGGGATTTCGAAAAACTGTTTTTT
CAYARDFEKLFF
>.|.|TRBJ1-5|TRBV18
TGTGCCAGCTCACCGCAGGGGACAAGGTGGCAGCCCCAGCATTTT
CASSPQGTRWQPQHF
>.|.|TRBJ2-5|TRBV6-6
TGTGCCAGCAGTATCCGAGGTAGCGGTGAGACCCAGTACTTC
CASSIRGSGETQYF
>.|.|TRBJ1-5|TRBV28
TGTGCCAGCAGTAGAAGGGAGAGGCATCAGCCCCAGCATTTT
CASSRRERHQPQHF
>TRBD1|.|TRBJ1-1|TRBV29-1
TGCAGCGTTGGGAGACAGGGGGCGATTGAAGCTTTCTTT
CSVGRQGAIEAFF
>.|.|TRBJ2-3|TRBV5-6
TGTGCCAGCAGCTTGGCCGGTGGGGGCGGGGATACGCAGTATTTT
CASSLAGGGGDTQYF
>.|.|TRBJ1-3|TRBV28
TGTGCCAGCATTCGGGACATAGGAAACACCATATATTTT
CASIRDIGNTIYF
>TRBD1|.|TRBJ1-1|TRBV10-3
TGTGCCATCAGTGAGCCGGGACAGGGGAACACTGAAGCTTTCTTT
CAISEPGQGNTEAFF
>.|.|TRBJ1-1|TRBV29-1
TGCAGCGTTACTAGTATGAACACTGAAGCTTTCTTT
CSVTSMNTEAFF
>TRBD1|.|TRBJ1-2|TRBV2
TGTGCCAGCAGTGTGGGACAGGGAATCTATGGCTACACCTTC
CASSVGQGIYGYTF
>.|.|TRBJ1-3|TRBV18
TGTGCCAGCTCGTATTACACCTTGAATTCCTGGCAGGGACGGGGAAACACCATATATTTT
CASSYYTLNSWQGRGNTIYF
>TRBD2|.|TRBJ2-2|TRBV7-9
TGTGCCAGCAGCTTAAGCGGGATTGCCGGGGAGCTGTTTTTT
CASSLSGIAGELFF
>.|few|TRBJ2-7|TRBV15
TGTGCCACCAGCAGCTCGGGGCCCGAGCAGTACTTC
CATSSSGPEQYF
>.|.|TRBJ2-7|TRBV10-3
TGTGCCAGCGCCGGGACTCTCTCGAACGAGCAGTACTTC
CASAGTLSNEQYF
>TRBD1|.|TRBJ1-5|TRBV2
TGTGCCAGCAGCAAAACAGGGGGGCAGCCCCAGCATTTT
CASSKTGGQPQHF
>.|.|TRBJ1-2|TRBV6-6
TGTGCCAGCAGTTACGGGGAGAACTATGGCTACACCTTC
CASSYGENYGYTF
>.|.|TRBJ2-7|TRBV6-6
TGTGCCAGCAGTCCTTTTAGCGGAACCTACGAGCAGTACTTC
CASSPFSGTYEQYF
>.|.|TRBJ1-5|TRBV6-6
TGTGCCTCCAAGATGTACAATCAGCCCCAGCATTTT
CASKMYNQPQHF
>.|once|TRBJ2-3|TRBV5-1
TGCGCCAGCAGCATGACAATTACAGATACGCAGTATTTT
CASSMTITDTQYF
>.|.|TRBJ1-1|TRBV7-7
TGTGCTAGCAGCTTAAGAGCCGAGCCGGAAGCTTTCTTT
CASSLRAEPEAFF
>TRBD1|.|TRBJ2-1|TRBV5-6
TGTGCCAGCAGCACTCCACCGGGACAGGGGTTAGAATGGGAGCAGTTCTTC
CASSTPPGQGLEWEQFF
>.|.|TRBJ1-2|TRBV6-5
TGTGCCAGCAGTGGGGGATTACTCTATGGCTACACCTTC
CASSGGLLYGYTF
>.|.|TRBJ1-4|TRBV27
TGTGCCAGCAGTTTATCCTTGGGTGAAAAACTGTTTTTT
CASSLSLGEKLFF
>.|.|TRBJ2-7|TRBV7-2
TGTGCCAGCAGCCGAGATACCTACGAGCAGTACTTC
CASSRDTYEQYF
>.|.|TRBJ2-5|TRBV2
TGTGCCAGCAATTACAAGATAACACAAGAGACCCAGTACTTC
CASNYKITQETQYF
>.|.|TRBJ1-2|TRBV9
TGTGCCAGCAGCGCAACCCCGGCAAACTATGGCTACACCTTC
CASSATPANYGYTF
>.|.|TRBJ1-4|TRBV6-1
TGTGCCAGCAGTGAAGATGAAAAACTGTTTTTT
CASSEDEKLFF